The clone carrying this T cell receptor beta chain was detected a few times. Its antigen is unknown. These data belong to a study of blood T cells in healthy people across ages. Study-wide points: Estimated diversity across one million T cells was deemed an underestimate. Higher diversity and more naive CD4+ cells were features of long-lived donors, compared to aged donors.

Primers used in a second PCR of about 6 to 11 cycles were a sample-barcoded 5' primer and a J-beta primer mix. Every cDNA molecule bore a tag from a template-switch adaptor containing 12 random nucleotides. A single record per CDR3 protein comes from TCRdb applying MiXCR to the 5' RACE reads. The sample has about 750,000 distinct CDR3 sequences; approximately 53% are singletons. V shed 3 bases and J 7 bases; nucleotides not matched to a gene: 8. CDR1 is DFQATT and CDR2 is SNEGSKA in the germline V gene (reference sequence). This CDR3 comprises 15 residues. Sequencing input: blood. The TCR comes from an elderly man in good health. The chain has TRBV20-1 and TRBJ2-1; TRBD2 aligns across 11 bases. In nucleotides, the CDR3 is TGCAGTGCTAGTCCTATAGCGGGAGGGATAAATGAGCAGTTCTTC. This codes for CSASPIAGGINEQFF.